These 26 T cell receptor beta chains were all obtained from the same sample, sequenced in a study of control samples from healthy donors and cancer patients. Only in-frame clones appear in the TCRdb table, and some are missing; sequencing was by immunoSEQ multiplex PCR. The sample has 85,000 to 95,000 clones; roughly four fifths are singletons. Sequencing was performed on blood. The receptors originated from a woman between 55 and 75 years old in good health.

This clone was observed a single time. The genes are TRBV19 and TRBJ1-1; D is uncertain. The CDR3 loop spans 13 amino acids. V was shortened by 3 bases and J by 7 bases, with 12 bases between the two germline ends. Germline values: CDR1 LNHDA, CDR2 SQIVND (reference sequence). CDR3 bases: TGTGCCAGTAGTATGGCTAGACTTGATGAAGCTTTCTTT. It yields the protein CASSMARLDEAFF.

The chain links TRBV14 to TRBJ1-1; possible D gene TRBD1, 6 bases. The CDR3 runs to 15 residues. Germline assignment: CDR1 SGHDN and CDR2 FVKESK. The germline V and J ends were trimmed by 2 bases and 1 base, with 11 bases remaining between them. CDR3 protein: CASSQQGRWNTEAFF. The CDR3 nucleotides read TGTGCCAGCAGCCAACAGGGGAGATGGAACACTGAAGCTTTCTTT.

V and J are TRBV6-1 and TRBJ1-4; D may be TRBD1 (5 bases). V was clipped by 2 bases and J by 5 bases, with 12 bases between them. The CDR3 is 15 residues long. Germline CDR1 reads MNHNS; CDR2 reads SASEGT. The CDR3 region is CASSETDSPNEKLFF. The CDR3, as DNA: TGTGCCAGCAGTGAAACCGACAGCCCAAATGAAAAACTGTTTTTT.

The chain uses TRBV2 and TRBJ2-7, with D perhaps given as TRBD1 or TRBD2 (7 bases each). In germline, CDR1 is SNHLY, CDR2 FYNNEI. CDR3 length equals 14 residues. With 8 bases removed from V and 0 bases from J, the gap between germline ends came to 14 bases. DNA for the CDR3: TGTGCCAGCCAGGGGGGAGGGGGCTCCTACGAGCAGTACTTC. It specifies CASQGGGGSYEQYF.

The J gene is TRBJ1-3, the V gene TRBV6-6; 10 bases fit TRBD1. CDR1 MNHNY and CDR2 SVGAGI come from the germline V gene (reference sequence). The CDR3 contains 14 residues. V was pared by 5 bases and J by 4 bases, with 2 bases of the junction left unmatched. Here the CDR3 reads CASSLTGGGNTIYF. Here the CDR3 DNA reads TGTGCCAGCAGTCTGACAGGGGGCGGAAACACCATATATTTT.

V and J are TRBV5-1 and TRBJ2-1; D gene unclear. Germline CDR1 SGHRS, CDR2 YFSETQ. The V end was cut by 0 bases, the J end by 7 bases, with 8 bases between. The CDR3 totals 13 residues. Here the CDR3 DNA reads TGCGCCAGCAGCTTGGTTGTGGTTAATGAGCAGTTCTTC. Its protein product is CASSLVVVNEQFF.

J is TRBJ2-1 and V is TRBV6-5; D uncertain. The CDR3 runs to 11 residues. V was pared by 6 bases and J by 4 bases, with 4 bases between. The germline gives CDR1 MNHEY, CDR2 SVGAGI. CDR3: CASSLYNEQFF. DNA of the CDR3: TGTGCCAGCAGCCTATACAATGAGCAGTTCTTC.

The V and J genes are TRBV11-2 and TRBJ2-7, with TRBD1 matching over 10 bases. CDR1 and CDR2 (germline): SGHAT, FQNNGV. The CDR3 has 16 residues. The junction had 7 bases not matched to a gene; V was cut back by 3 bases and J by 2 bases. The CDR3 region is CASSFPGQGSTYEQYF. DNA for the CDR3: TGTGCCAGCAGCTTCCCGGGACAGGGGTCCACCTACGAGCAGTACTTC.

This rearrangement joins TRBV6-5 to TRBJ2-7, with TRBD1 as a possible D gene (6 bases). The CDR3 has 13 amino acids. The V gene lost 6 bases and the J gene lost 2 bases, with 11 bases spanning the gap. CDR1 is MNHEY, CDR2 SVGAGI, per germline. The CDR3 nucleotides are TGTGCCAGCAGAAACTACAGGGCCTACGAGCAGTACTTC. Translation: CASRNYRAYEQYF.

This rearrangement joins TRBV4-3 to TRBJ1-4, with D hard to call. CDR3 length: 15 residues. The germline V gene has CDR1 LGHNA and CDR2 YSLEER. V shed 1 base and J shed 8 bases, with 14 bases lying between them. The CDR3 sequence: CASSQGGRFGEKLFF. In nucleotides, the CDR3 is TGCGCCAGCAGCCAAGGGGGAAGGTTTGGAGAAAAACTGTTTTTT.

V gene TRBV6-5 combines with J gene TRBJ2-7; 7 bases agree with TRBD1. The CDR3 runs to 14 residues. V lost 6 bases to trimming and J lost 7 bases; unmatched junction nucleotides: 12. The germline CDR1 and CDR2 sequences are MNHEY and SVGAGI. CDR3 sequence reads: CASSQTGTSPEQYF. The CDR3 coding sequence is TGTGCCAGCAGCCAGACAGGGACCAGCCCGGAGCAGTACTTC.

V is TRBV3-1 (or the pseudogene TRBV3-2) and J is TRBJ2-3; D is perhaps TRBD1 (6 bases). The CDR3 extends over 17 amino acids. Trimming took 4 bases from V and 2 from J, leaving 19 bases between them. The germline V gene encodes CDR1 LGHDT and CDR2 YNNKEL (reference sequence). The CDR3 sequence is CASSLQDSHLSTDTQYF. The CDR3 DNA reads TGTGCCAGCAGCCTACAGGACAGCCACCTCTCCACAGATACGCAGTATTTT.

This sequence joins TRBV27 and TRBJ1-2; D gene unclear. The CDR3 covers 14 residues. V lost 2 bases and J lost 3, with 10 bases in between. CDR1 and CDR2 (germline): MNHEY, SMNVEV (reference sequence). The CDR3 sequence is CASSLRDGDYGYTF. DNA for the CDR3: TGTGCCAGCAGTTTAAGGGATGGCGACTATGGCTACACCTTC.

The rearrangement links TRBV7-9 to TRBJ1-5, with unresolved D. This CDR3 has 12 residues. V gave up 1 base and J gave up 7 bases, with 5 bases separating them. Per germline, CDR1 SEHNR and CDR2 FQNEAQ (reference sequence). CDR3: CASSLDSQPQHF. The DNA of the CDR3 is TGTGCCAGCAGCTTAGATAGCCAGCCCCAGCATTTT.

The chain uses TRBV6-5 and TRBJ1-2; unclear D gene. Germline V gives CDR1 MNHEY, CDR2 SVGAGI. Trimming took 0 bases from V and 3 from J, leaving 11 bases between them. The CDR3 covers 15 residues. CDR3 nucleotide sequence: TGTGCCAGCAGTTACTCGGGGTCCCCCCACTATGGCTACACCTTC. Amino acids: CASSYSGSPHYGYTF.

The CDR3 here is CASSETSGSTDTQYF. The CDR3 bases are TGTGCCAGTTCAGAGACTAGCGGTAGCACAGATACGCAGTATTTT. The chain uses TRBV19 and TRBJ2-3; 9 positions agree with TRBD2. Losses at the gene ends were 8 bases for V and 0 bases for J; bases not matched to a gene: 6. The CDR3 runs 15 residues. Germline values: CDR1 LNHDA, CDR2 SQIVND (reference sequence).

The V call is TRBV6-5, the J call TRBJ2-1; D is unclear. The V end was cut by 6 bases, the J end by 7 bases, with 10 bases between. The CDR3 covers 12 residues. Per germline, CDR1 MNHEY and CDR2 SVGAGI. The chain's CDR3 is CASRPSGNEQFF. DNA of the CDR3: TGTGCCAGCAGGCCATCCGGGAATGAGCAGTTCTTC.

This clone was counted only a few times. V and J are TRBV4-1 and TRBJ2-6; D ambiguous. Germline CDR1 reads MGHRA; CDR2 reads YSYEKL. The V end was cut by 6 bases, the J end by 3 bases, with 18 bases between. The CDR3 is 17 residues long. CDR3 bases: TGCGCCAGCAGTGCAGGACCTACTGGGTATGGGGCCAACGTCCTGACTTTC. Amino acid sequence: CASSAGPTGYGANVLTF.

Only a few counts were recorded for this clone. This chain joins TRBV6-5 and TRBJ2-1; D call uncertain. Looked up from germline, CDR1 is MNHEY and CDR2 is SVGAGI. This CDR3 comprises 14 residues. The germline V and J ends were trimmed by 7 bases and 5 bases, with 15 bases remaining between them. The CDR3 coding sequence is TGTGCCAGCAAGAACTACATGGGTAACAATGAGCAGTTCTTC. Protein sequence: CASKNYMGNNEQFF.

The chain recombines TRBV29-1 with TRBJ2-7; TRBD2 aligns across 13 bases. CDR1 SQVTM and CDR2 ANQGSEA come from the germline V gene. V was pared by 2 bases and J by 6 bases, with 1 base of the junction left unmatched. The CDR3 is 13 amino acids. The CDR3 region has the DNA TGCAGCGTTGAAACTAGCGGGAGGGCCGAGCAGTACTTC. It translates to CSVETSGRAEQYF.

The V and J genes are TRBV7-9 and TRBJ1-1; D call uncertain. Between the trimmed V and J ends, which lost 1 base and 5 bases, there was a span of 11 bases. CDR3 size: 14 residues. Germline V gene sequence: CDR1 SEHNR, CDR2 FQNEAQ (reference sequence). The CDR3 loop reads CASSLGQVWTEAFF. DNA of the CDR3: TGTGCCAGCAGCTTAGGGCAGGTATGGACTGAAGCTTTCTTT.

The gene calls are TRBV19 and TRBJ2-7; 12 bases are shared with TRBD2. CDR3 length: 13 residues. Germline lookup yields CDR1 LNHDA and CDR2 SQIVND (reference sequence). Trimming cost V 10 bases and J 2 bases; bases outside gene matches: 3. CDR3 protein: CATRTSGTYEQYF. In nucleotides, the CDR3 is TGTGCCACACGGACTAGCGGGACCTACGAGCAGTACTTC.

This clone was counted once. The chain joins TRBV18 to TRBJ1-5; TRBD1 matches 8 bases. J was trimmed by 4 bases and V by 3 bases; bases with no gene match: 5. Looked up from germline, CDR1 is KGHSH and CDR2 is LQKENI. This CDR3 region has 15 residues. As DNA, the CDR3 is TGTGCCAGCTCACCTGTGGACAGGGCGAATCAGCCCCAGCATTTT. Protein sequence: CASSPVDRANQPQHF.

This chain uses TRBV3-1 (or the pseudogene TRBV3-2) with TRBJ2-5; 15 bases agree with TRBD2. The CDR3 is 18 residues long. Germline V gene lookup returns CDR1 LGHDT and CDR2 YNNKEL (reference sequence). Trimming took 5 bases from V and 5 from J; bases not matched to a gene: 12. CDR3 region: CASSSPGTSGGRGETQYF. The CDR3 DNA reads TGTGCCAGCAGCTCCCCCGGGACTAGCGGGGGGCGGGGGGAGACCCAGTACTTC.

The rearrangement links TRBV5-4 to TRBJ2-3; D is unclear. The length of the CDR3 is 16 residues. Germline V CDR1 and CDR2: SGHNT, YYREEE (reference sequence). V was cut by 0 bases and J by 5 bases, with 16 bases left in between. The CDR3 spells CASSLGQWVTGDTQYF. DNA of the CDR3: TGTGCCAGCAGCTTGGGCCAGTGGGTCACCGGAGATACGCAGTATTTT.

The chain recombines TRBV7-8 with TRBJ1-6; D might be TRBD1 (6 bases). Per the germline V gene, CDR1 is SGHVS and CDR2 is FQNEAQ. V was cut by 2 bases and J by 10 bases, with 18 bases left in between. The length of the CDR3 is 16 residues. CDR3 nucleotides: TGTGCCAGCAGCTTAACCACAGGGCTAATCCGGTCACCCCTCCACTTT. Translated, it gives CASSLTTGLIRSPLHF. Full variable domain (remainder filled in from reference TRBV7-8 and TRBJ1-6): GAGVSQSPRYKVAKRGQDVALRCDPISGHVSLFWYQQALGQGPEFLTYFQNEAQLDKSGLPSDRFFAERPEGSVSTLKIQRTQQEDSAVYLCASSLTTGLIRSPLHFGNGTRLTVT.